The rows below give T cell receptor beta chains drawn from one sample of a study of blood T cell repertoires in COVID-19. The table came from immunoSEQ multiplex PCR; TCRdb's copy has only in-frame clones and leaves some out. The table shows 150,000 to 200,000 clones, with approximately 86% occurring only once. The sample taken for sequencing was PBMCs or T cells enriched from blood (not recorded which). All receptors derive from a man aged 60 to 69 who had recovered from COVID-19. CDR3s include the opening cysteine and the closing phenylalanine or tryptophan.

>TRBV7-9|TRBJ1-4
CASSLGFRNPNEKLFF
>TRBV6-5|TRBJ1-6
CACGQGTSPLHF
>TRBV6-4|TRBJ1-1
CASRDRLGAEAFF
>TRBV24-1|TRBJ2-3
CATSGPGQGASDTQYF
>TRBV2|TRBJ2-1
CASIPASGRINEQFF
>TRBV5-6|TRBJ2-1
CASSLRTGGTYNEQFF
>TRBV3-1/TRBV3-2|TRBJ2-7
CASSQAAGGPYEQYF
>TRBV30|TRBJ1-3
CAWSAQSGPGNTIYF
>TRBV25-1|TRBJ1-6
CASSESRGENSPLHF
>TRBV5-4|TRBJ1-2
CASSLVGTGLYGYTF
>TRBV18|TRBJ1-5
CASSDSYNQPQHF
>TRBV6-4|TRBJ2-2
CASSDSGTSVTGELFF
>TRBV10-3|TRBJ1-6
CAISEWTGRNNSPLHF
>TRBV5-1|TRBJ1-2
CASGGQADGYTF
>TRBV7-2|TRBJ2-2
CASSPSNTGELFF
>TRBV30|TRBJ1-1
CAWEETEAFF
>TRBV5-1|TRBJ2-7
CASSRTGLADSYEQYF
>TRBV11-2|TRBJ2-1
CASSFGDRLNNEQFF
>TRBV18|TRBJ2-7
CASSPSGTGVYEQYF
>TRBV14|TRBJ2-3
CASSQERRANTQYF
>TRBV12-5|TRBJ1-2
CATGTGGEIYGYTF
>TRBV7-3|TRBJ2-1
CASSPLSGRRYNEQFF
>TRBV7-2|TRBJ1-1
CASSLYMNTEAFF
>TRBV2|TRBJ1-2
CASSDEYGYTF
>TRBV5-1|TRBJ2-1
CASSPGRWTSMWDEQFF
>TRBV28|TRBJ1-2
CASTGGFNYGYTF
>TRBV7-9|TRBJ1-2
CASSLSGLGYTF
>TRBV19|TRBJ2-3
CASSTGTGGTDTQYF
>TRBV24-1|TRBJ2-3
CATSDLGLAEGGDTQYF
>TRBV19|TRBJ2-7
CASNQQGSNSYEQYF
>TRBV5-4|TRBJ2-1
CAQGGGGGRNEQFF
>TRBV5-1|TRBJ2-1
CASSMGQGASYNEQFF
>TRBV12-5|TRBJ1-1
CASGLVGTRHDTEAFF
>TRBV3-1/TRBV3-2|TRBJ1-3
CASSQVRGSGNTIYF
>TRBV14|TRBJ2-7
CASSQFLAGGPHEQYF
>TRBV15|TRBJ1-1
CATSRGNRERGEAFF
>TRBV5-1|TRBJ1-3
CASSSSPAGTGASGNTIYF
>TRBV6-1|TRBJ2-2
CASSDRPTVELFF
>TRBV6-5|TRBJ1-4
CASSPTEGGNEKLFF
>TRBV11-2|TRBJ2-3
CASSLTGTISVAQYF
>TRBV7-2|TRBJ1-5
CASSWGGQPQHF
>TRBV9|TRBJ2-1
CASTVGAGGVRNEQFF
>TRBV6-1|TRBJ2-7
CASSELGTSGSSYF
>TRBV6-5|TRBJ1-3
CASSFQAGNTIYF
>TRBV2|TRBJ1-5
CASSPRVGQPQHF
>TRBV19|TRBJ1-5
CASSPKYQPQHF
>TRBV11-2|TRBJ2-5
CASSPTQETQYF
>TRBV19|TRBJ2-7
CASSTPGGRTSYEQYF
>TRBV18|TRBJ2-5
CASSPLKGFEETQYF
>TRBV2|TRBJ2-1
CASSVLGLAGANEQFF
>TRBV7-6|TRBJ2-7
CASSLVAGGEQYF
>TRBV12-3/TRBV12-4|TRBJ2-5
CASSLNRETQYF
>TRBV19|TRBJ2-3
CASSLGAPDTQYF
>TRBV5-1|TRBJ2-5
CASSPQTPAETQYF
>TRBV7-2|TRBJ2-2
CASSWVDRANTGELFF
>TRBV5-1|TRBJ2-3
CATPKIARTDTQYF
>TRBV19|TRBJ1-5
CASSMAGADSNQPQHF
>TRBV19|TRBJ1-5
CASTGQVNSNQPQHF